One and the same sample provided the 30 T cell receptor beta chains below, sequenced in a study of cytomegalovirus exposure and HLA in healthy donors (dated by TCRdb to about 2017). Library prep was done by the immunoSEQ multiplex PCR assay. For the multiplex PCR, a mixture combining 60 forward primers for TCR Vbeta segments and 13 reverse primers for TCR Jbeta segments was used. TCRdb mirrors the immuneACCESS table, restricted to in-frame sequences. Some clones are absent from its copies; in checked studies, under half trace to an unresolved V gene, and the reason for the others is unknown. The sample contains over 100,000 clones, roughly four fifths of them found a single time. The top ten clonotypes cover roughly 8.9% of the sample. The material sequenced was PBMCs. The origin of the receptors is a male donor in good health and CMV-seropositive.

Details on this clone: An end of the junction differs from the germline gene, which may be a read error. The chain employs TRBV5-1 and TRBJ2-4; no reliable D call. The CDR3 is 14 amino acids. Germline CDR1 is SGHRS and CDR2 is YFSETQ. CDR3 coding DNA: TGCGCCAGCAGCTTGGGTGACATAGGAAACAGTCAGTACTTC. Translated: CASSLGDIGNSQYF.

CDR3 nucleotides: TGTGCCAGCAGCTTACAGGGGGCGGGTATGGGCTACACCTTC. Its protein product is CASSLQGAGMGYTF. The rearrangement uses TRBV7-2 and TRBJ1-2; TRBD1 matches 8 bases. Trimming removed 2 bases from V and 8 bases from J; junction bases left unmatched: 7. Germline V gene data show CDR1 as SGHTA and CDR2 as FQGNSA. There are 14 residues in the CDR3.

The chain recombines TRBV28 with TRBJ2-7; no firm D call. CDR3 length: 11 residues. Germline CDR1 and CDR2: MDHEN and SYDVKM. The ends were cut back, 4 bases at V and 4 bases at J, with 5 bases in the middle. The CDR3 DNA is TGTGCCAGCAGTTACCAGTACGAGCAGTACTTC. The encoded protein is CASSYQYEQYF.

This clone was observed a few times. The genes are TRBV15 and TRBJ2-3; possibly TRBD2 for D (6 bases). Trimming took off 0 bases at V and 6 bases at J, with 10 bases between the two ends. The CDR3 loop spans 14 amino acids. The germline CDR1 and CDR2 sequences are LNHNV and YYDKDF (reference sequence). CDR3 amino acids: CATSRDRGGDTQYF. The CDR3 DNA sequence: TGTGCCACCAGCAGAGATCGTGGGGGGGATACGCAGTATTTT.

The chain uses TRBV28 and TRBJ2-1, with D possibly matching TRBD2 (6 bases). CDR3 length equals 16 residues. The germline V gene has CDR1 MDHEN and CDR2 SYDVKM. V lost 4 bases, J lost 8 bases, and 21 bases lay in between. The CDR3 DNA sequence: TGTGCCAGCAGTTCCCCAACGGGAGCAGGAGGCGATGAGCAGTTCTTC. Translation gives CASSSPTGAGGDEQFF. Supplemented by reference TRBV28 and TRBJ2-1, the full variable domain reads DVKVTQSSRYLVKRTGEKVFLECVQDMDHENMFWYRQDPGLGLRLIYFSYDVKMKEKGDIPEGYSVSREKKERFSLILESASTNQTSMYLCASSSPTGAGGDEQFFGPGTRLTVL.

CDR3 bases: TGTGCCAGCAGCTTACCGGGCCTAATAGCGGGAGGGCCTTCTGGGGCCAACGTCCTGACTTTC. Amino acid sequence: CASSLPGLIAGGPSGANVLTF. The gene calls are TRBV7-6 and TRBJ2-6, with TRBD2 matching 11 bases. In germline, CDR1 is SGHVS, CDR2 FNYEAQ. Germline trimming cut 2 bases from V and 1 base from J; bases unmatched to any gene: 13. CDR3 length: 21 residues.

The rearrangement links TRBV5-4 to TRBJ2-6; 7 nucleotides match TRBD2. Looked up from germline, CDR1 is SGHNT and CDR2 is YYREEE (reference sequence). Unmatched junction bases numbered 9, after V lost 3 bases and J lost 0 bases. The CDR3 loop spans 18 amino acids. The CDR3 nucleotides are TGTGCCAGCAGCTCGGGGGGACTTTTCAGCTCTGGGGCCAACGTCCTGACTTTC. This codes for CASSSGGLFSSGANVLTF.

The CDR3 protein is CASSNTAGGARGYTF. CDR3 sequence (DNA): TGTGCCAGCAGCAATACAGCAGGGGGCGCGCGGGGCTACACCTTC. J is TRBJ1-2 and V is TRBV7-2; 8 positions agree with TRBD1. Germline lookup yields CDR1 SGHTA and CDR2 FQGNSA. J gave up 8 bases and V 5 bases, and 13 bases lay outside the gene matches. This CDR3 has 15 residues.

The count of this clone is one. The rearrangement joins TRBV19 to TRBJ1-4; 8 bases are shared with TRBD1. J lost 7 bases, V lost 4 bases, and 5 bases had no gene match. CDR3 length equals 14 residues. Looked up from germline, CDR1 is LNHDA and CDR2 is SQIVND (reference sequence). The CDR3 is CASSTGGAVEKLFF. CDR3 in DNA: TGTGCCAGTAGTACAGGGGGCGCGGTTGAAAAACTGTTTTTT.

The CDR3 DNA reads as TGTGCCAGCAGCTCGGACACTTACAATGAGCAGTTCTTC. This translates into CASSSDTYNEQFF. This chain links TRBV5-8 with TRBJ2-1; weak D call: TRBD1 (5 bases). Germline V gene sequence: CDR1 SGHTS, CDR2 YDEGEE. CDR3 length equals 13 residues. The V and J ends lost 3 bases and 4 bases respectively, with 8 bases between them. The whole variable domain, remainder taken from reference TRBV5-8 and TRBJ2-1, is EAGVTQSPTHLIKTRGQQATLRCSPISGHTSVYWYQQALGLGLQFLLWYDEGEERNRGNFPPRFSGRQFPNYSSELNVNALELEDSALYLCASSSDTYNEQFFGPGTRLTVL.

The chain carries TRBV9 and TRBJ2-5, with TRBD1 matching 7 bases. Germline V gene lookup returns CDR1 SGDLS and CDR2 YYNGEE. V was pared by 3 bases and J by 7 bases, with 6 bases of the junction left unmatched. The CDR3 covers 13 residues. The CDR3 sequence is CASSEQGFGTQYF. CDR3 sequence (DNA): TGTGCCAGCAGCGAACAGGGGTTCGGGACCCAGTACTTC.

V usage is TRBV7-9 and J usage is TRBJ1-2; unclear D gene. CDR1 is SEHNR, CDR2 FQNEAQ, per germline (reference sequence). The CDR3 extends over 12 amino acids. Trimming stripped 11 bases from V and 1 base from J, with 11 bases between. CDR3 loop: CAGSIRNYGYTF. CDR3 sequence (DNA): TGTGCCGGCTCCATCCGTAACTATGGCTACACCTTC.

The gene calls are TRBV28 and TRBJ1-4, with 7 bases that match TRBD1. The germline V gene has CDR1 MDHEN and CDR2 SYDVKM. Trimming took 5 bases from V and 7 from J; bases not matched to a gene: 7. This CDR3 comprises 14 residues. This CDR3 is CASSRDREGEKLFF. In DNA, the CDR3 is TGTGCCAGCAGTCGCGACAGGGAAGGTGAAAAACTGTTTTTT. The whole variable domain, filled in from reference TRBV28 and TRBJ1-4, reads DVKVTQSSRYLVKRTGEKVFLECVQDMDHENMFWYRQDPGLGLRLIYFSYDVKMKEKGDIPEGYSVSREKKERFSLILESASTNQTSMYLCASSRDREGEKLFFGSGTQLSVL.

Notes on this clone: A junction end diverges from the germline sequence, so it may reflect a read error. This chain uses TRBV7-9 with TRBJ2-1; 11 bases agree with TRBD2. The CDR3 extends over 16 amino acids. CDR1 is SEHNR and CDR2 is FQNEAQ in the germline V gene (reference sequence). CDR3 residues: CSSSPVAGGPANEQFF. The CDR3 DNA reads TGTTCCAGCAGCCCGGTAGCGGGAGGGCCGGCCAATGAGCAGTTCTTC.

This chain joins TRBV2 and TRBJ1-6, with D uncertain. This CDR3 has 15 amino acids. Germline CDR1 reads SNHLY; CDR2 reads FYNNEI. Deletions cut 2 bases from V and 10 bases from J, with 15 bases between. As DNA, the CDR3 is TGTGCCAGCAGTGAAACCGAGGCGGGAGGATCACCCCTCCACTTT. Translated: CASSETEAGGSPLHF.

The chain couples TRBV12-5 to TRBJ2-1; TRBD2 matches 12 bases. The CDR3 extends over 18 amino acids. Germline V gene lookup returns CDR1 LGHNT and CDR2 FRNRAP. V gave up 2 bases and J gave up 0 bases; unmatched junction bases: 5. This CDR3 reads CASGLRLAGGSSYNEQFF. CDR3 nucleotides: TGTGCTAGTGGTTTGAGGCTAGCGGGAGGGAGCTCCTACAATGAGCAGTTCTTC.

Points on this clone: The germline gene is not matched at one end of the junction; a read error may be the cause. The chain uses TRBV7-2 and TRBJ2-1, with 11 bases fitting TRBD2. CDR1 and CDR2 (germline): SGHTA, FQGNSA. The CDR3 spans 14 residues. CDR3 amino acids: CASSVAGGPGEQFF. CDR3 nucleotide sequence: TGTGCCAGCAGCGTAGCGGGAGGGCCGGGTGAGCAGTTCTTC.

This clone was picked up one time. DNA of the CDR3: TGTGCCAGCAGTTCTACGGGACAGGGGAACGGAAACACCATATATTTT. This gives the protein CASSSTGQGNGNTIYF. The rearrangement joins TRBV28 to TRBJ1-3, with 10 bases lining up with TRBD1. J gave up 4 bases and V 4 bases, and 7 bases lay outside the gene matches. Germline loops: CDR1 MDHEN, CDR2 SYDVKM. The CDR3 is 16 amino acids.

V usage is TRBV6-5 and J usage is TRBJ2-1; perhaps TRBD2 as D (5 bases). CDR1 and CDR2 from the germline V gene are MNHEY and SVGAGI. V was shortened by 2 bases and J by 7 bases, with 12 bases between the two germline ends. The CDR3 sequence is 14 residues long. CDR3 DNA: TGTGCCAGCAGTTACAGTGGGAGTAGGAATGAGCAGTTCTTC. Its translation: CASSYSGSRNEQFF.

The chain uses TRBV5-4 and TRBJ1-1, with a possible D match to TRBD1 (5 bases). Germline lookup yields CDR1 SGHNT and CDR2 YYREEE (reference sequence). The CDR3 runs to 15 residues. The ends were cut back, 4 bases at V and 0 bases at J, with 13 bases in the middle. The CDR3 DNA reads TGTGCCAGCAGCCCCTTGGGGGGGATGAACACTGAAGCTTTCTTT. Translating gives CASSPLGGMNTEAFF. The whole variable domain, remainder taken from reference TRBV5-4 and TRBJ1-1, is ETGVTQSPTHLIKTRGQQVTLRCSSQSGHNTVSWYQQALGQGPQFIFQYYREEENGRGNFPPRFSGLQFPNYSSELNVNALELDDSALYLCASSPLGGMNTEAFFGQGTRLTVV.

This rearrangement joins TRBV19 to TRBJ2-2; TRBD1 might be the D (6 bases). Germline V lookup: CDR1 LNHDA, CDR2 SQIVND (reference sequence). Trimming removed 4 bases at V and 2 bases at J, with 8 bases between. The CDR3 runs to 14 residues. The chain's CDR3 is CASSNRANTGELFF. The CDR3 DNA reads TGTGCCAGTAGTAACAGGGCTAACACCGGGGAGCTGTTTTTT.

In this sample, this clone turned up a few times. The chain links TRBV7-9 to TRBJ2-7; 9 nucleotides align to TRBD2. V was pared by 5 bases and J by 6 bases, with 8 bases of the junction left unmatched. The CDR3 totals 14 residues. Germline CDR1 SEHNR, CDR2 FQNEAQ (reference sequence). This CDR3 is CASSVGRLAVEQYF. The CDR3 region has the DNA TGTGCCAGCAGCGTAGGACGACTAGCGGTCGAGCAGTACTTC. Supplemented by reference TRBV7-9 and TRBJ2-7, the full variable domain reads DTGVSQNPRHKITKRGQNVTFRCDPISEHNRLYWYRQTLGQGPEFLTYFQNEAQLEKSRLLSDRFSAERPKGSFSTLEIQRTEQGDSAMYLCASSVGRLAVEQYFGPGTRLTVT.

This sequence joins TRBV28 and TRBJ2-5; 9 bases map to TRBD2. The CDR3 length is 16 residues. The V segment lost 6 bases and the J segment 5 bases; nucleotides outside the gene matches: 13. The germline V gene encodes CDR1 MDHEN and CDR2 SYDVKM. DNA of the CDR3: TGTGCCAGCAGCAACAAGCGGGGGGCCGGTCGGGAGACCCAGTACTTC. It is translated as CASSNKRGAGRETQYF.

This sequence joins TRBV6-6 and TRBJ1-6, with D perhaps TRBD1 (6 bases). Trimming took off 4 bases at V and 11 bases at J, with 18 bases between the two ends. Germline assignment: CDR1 MNHNY and CDR2 SVGAGI (reference sequence). CDR3 length: 15 residues. The CDR3 DNA reads TGTGCCAGCAGTTCGTACAGGGAACTAGGGACACCCCTCCACTTT. It codes for CASSSYRELGTPLHF.

The V and J genes are TRBV7-2 and TRBJ2-1; TRBD1 matches at 7 bases. CDR3 length: 15 residues. Germline-derived CDR1 and CDR2 are SGHTA and FQGNSA. The V segment lost 1 base and the J segment 4 bases; nucleotides outside the gene matches: 4. Written as DNA, the CDR3 is TGTGCCAGCAGCTTAGGGGACAGAGAATACAATGAGCAGTTCTTC. Its protein product is CASSLGDREYNEQFF.

J is TRBJ1-3 and V is TRBV19, with TRBD1 matching over 7 bases. CDR1 is LNHDA, CDR2 SQIVND, per germline (reference sequence). The CDR3 runs to 15 residues. The junction had 6 bases not matched to a gene; V was cut back by 7 bases and J by 0 bases. The CDR3 loop is CASNKGTASGNTIYF. CDR3 DNA sequence: TGTGCCAGTAATAAGGGGACAGCCTCTGGAAACACCATATATTTT.

This chain uses TRBV4-2 with TRBJ2-2; the match to TRBD2 covers 13 bases. V lost 3 bases and J lost 0; bases outside the gene matches: 1. Germline-derived CDR1 and CDR2 are LGHNA and YNFKEQ. CDR3 length: 17 amino acids. CDR3 amino acids: CASSHGTSGTNTGELFF. The CDR3 coding sequence is TGTGCCAGCAGCCACGGGACTAGCGGGACGAACACCGGGGAGCTGTTTTTT.

This clone was seen a handful of times. V usage is TRBV28 and J usage is TRBJ2-1; 12 bases map to TRBD2. V was pared by 6 bases and J by 8 bases, with 11 bases of the junction left unmatched. This CDR3 has 16 residues. CDR1 MDHEN and CDR2 SYDVKM come from the germline V gene. The DNA for the CDR3 is TGTGCCAGCAGGCGACTAGCGGGGGTGGTGGGCGATGAGCAGTTCTTC. Protein sequence: CASRRLAGVVGDEQFF.

The chain uses TRBV28 and TRBJ2-6, with 9 bases lining up with TRBD2. Germline loops: CDR1 MDHEN, CDR2 SYDVKM. Losses at the gene ends were 6 bases for V and 3 bases for J; bases not matched to a gene: 9. The CDR3 is 17 residues long. Here the CDR3 DNA reads TGTGCCAGCAGGGAGGCGGGAGGGCCCGGTGGGGCCAACGTCCTGACTTTC. Its translation: CASREAGGPGGANVLTF.

The chain recombines TRBV18 with TRBJ2-1; 13 bases map to TRBD2. The germline gives CDR1 KGHSH, CDR2 LQKENI. The V gene end was trimmed by 6 bases and the J gene end by 8 bases; junction bases not matched to a gene: 16. This CDR3 has 18 amino acids. CDR3 region: CASSPGLAGEGLADEQFF. CDR3 nucleotides: TGTGCCAGCTCGCCAGGACTAGCGGGAGAAGGGTTAGCGGATGAGCAGTTCTTC.